Presented here are 23 T cell receptor beta chains from one specimen sequenced in a study of OX40 agonist ivuxolimab in advanced cancers. Using immunoSEQ multiplex PCR, the repertoire was profiled, and TCRdb retains in-frame clones only, with some absent. The sample carries around 50,000 clones, 80% to 90% recorded once. This material consisted of CD4+ or CD8+ T cells sorted from blood, taken in a trial of the OX40 agonist ivuxolimab. All receptors come from an adult with an advanced solid tumor such as melanoma, head and neck, liver or kidney cancer.

The J gene is TRBJ2-3, the V gene TRBV5-1; D is possibly TRBD2 (6 bases). The CDR3 consists of 14 residues. Germline CDR1 is SGHRS and CDR2 is YFSETQ. Trimming pared 3 bases from V and 6 bases from J, leaving 14 bases between. The CDR3 DNA is TGCGCCAGCAGCTCACGGGACTCTGGGGATACGCAGTATTTT. Residues: CASSSRDSGDTQYF.

J is TRBJ1-4 and V is TRBV19; a possible D gene is TRBD1 (6 bases). CDR1 and CDR2 from the germline V gene are LNHDA and SQIVND (reference sequence). Trimming stripped 5 bases from V and 0 bases from J, with 28 bases between. CDR3 length: 21 residues. CDR3 in amino acids: CASSPKKPGHQQRPTNEKLFF. DNA of the CDR3: TGTGCCAGTAGTCCAAAGAAACCGGGACACCAACAACGTCCAACTAATGAAAAACTGTTTTTT.

The chain links TRBV6-1 to TRBJ2-5; maybe TRBD1 (6 bases). Trimming stripped 5 bases from V and 2 bases from J, with 12 bases between. This CDR3 region has 14 residues. Germline assignment: CDR1 MNHNS and CDR2 SASEGT. CDR3 sequence: CASSIQGLQETQYF. CDR3 DNA: TGTGCCAGCAGTATTCAGGGGTTACAAGAGACCCAGTACTTC.

The rearrangement links TRBV21-1 to TRBJ1-1. TRBV21-1 is a pseudogene segment. The CDR3 spans 13 residues. The CDR3 nucleotides are TGTGCCAGCAGCAAAGCGCGAGTCACTGAAGCTTTCTTT. It translates to CASSKARVTEAFF.

The V and J genes are TRBV7-6 and TRBJ2-6; D remains ambiguous. The V gene lost 4 bases and the J gene lost 2 bases, with 3 bases spanning the gap. The CDR3 is 13 residues long. The germline V gene has CDR1 SGHVS and CDR2 FNYEAQ. The CDR3 bases are TGTGCCAGCAGCTCTGCTGGGGCCAACGTCCTGACTTTC. Translation: CASSSAGANVLTF.

The chain couples TRBV18 to TRBJ2-1; D is undetermined. The CDR3 totals 15 residues. With 3 bases removed from V and 0 bases from J, the gap between germline ends came to 9 bases. The germline gives CDR1 KGHSH, CDR2 LQKENI. This CDR3 is CASSPMTGSYNEQFF. The CDR3 bases are TGTGCCAGCTCACCTATGACGGGCTCCTACAATGAGCAGTTCTTC. The full variable domain, with the rest looked up from reference TRBV18 and TRBJ2-1, is NAGVMQNPRHLVRRRGQEARLRCSPMKGHSHVYWYRQLPEEGLKFMVYLQKENIIDESGMPKERFSAEFPKEGPSILRIQQVVRGDSAAYFCASSPMTGSYNEQFFGPGTRLTVL.

The chain recombines TRBV7-3 with TRBJ2-1; 7 bases agree with TRBD1. There are 14 residues in the CDR3. Germline values: CDR1 SGHTA, CDR2 FQGTGA. V dropped 3 bases and J dropped 6; count of bases not matched to a gene: 5. Here the CDR3 DNA reads TGTGCCAGCAGCTTCACCCGGGACAGCAATGAGCAGTTCTTC. Protein product: CASSFTRDSNEQFF.

The chain is built from TRBV6-4 and TRBJ1-4; maybe TRBD1 (6 bases). CDR1 is MRHNA, CDR2 SNTAGT, per germline. The V end was cut by 5 bases, the J end by 6 bases, with 19 bases between. This CDR3 contains 16 residues. CDR3 DNA: TGTGCCAGCAGTCTCTCGAGGGGGGCCCACCATGAAAAACTGTTTTTT. It is translated as CASSLSRGAHHEKLFF.

This sequence joins TRBV10-3 and TRBJ1-3; D is undetermined. Trimming left V 6 bases short and J 3 bases short, with 12 bases between. CDR1 is ENHRY, CDR2 SYGVKD, per germline. This CDR3 has 14 residues. CDR3 in amino acids: CAIRRMGNGNTIYF. CDR3 in DNA: TGTGCCATCAGGAGAATGGGGAATGGAAACACCATATATTTT.

The chain employs TRBV30 and TRBJ2-1; D may be TRBD1 (7 bases). Trimming removed 1 base at V and 0 bases at J, with 13 bases between. Germline V gene lookup returns CDR1 GTSNPN and CDR2 SVGIG (reference sequence). CDR3 length: 16 amino acids. This CDR3 is CAWSGRGLSSYNEQFF. In DNA form, the CDR3 reads TGTGCCTGGAGTGGGAGGGGGCTGAGCTCCTACAATGAGCAGTTCTTC. The entire variable domain, with the rest obtained from reference TRBV30 and TRBJ2-1, is as follows: SQTIHQWPATLVQPVGSPLSLECTVEGTSNPNLYWYRQAAGRGLQLLFYSVGIGQISSEVPQNLSASRPQDRQFILSSKKLLLSDSGFYLCAWSGRGLSSYNEQFFGPGTRLTVL.

Only a few counts were recorded for this clone. The chain uses TRBV28 and TRBJ2-7; 8 bases agree with TRBD2. The germline V gene encodes CDR1 MDHEN and CDR2 SYDVKM. This CDR3 is built from 17 residues. The ends lost 3 bases at V and 0 bases at J; junction bases unmatched: 10. The CDR3 nucleotides are TGTGCCAGCAGTTTGTTTTCCGCGGGGGGAGACTCCTACGAGCAGTACTTC. Translating gives CASSLFSAGGDSYEQYF.

The chain combines TRBV6-6 with TRBJ1-4; possible D gene TRBD1, 5 bases. Germline CDR1 reads MNHNY; CDR2 reads SVGAGI (reference sequence). The germline V and J ends were trimmed by 7 bases and 4 bases, with 10 bases remaining between them. This CDR3 is 13 amino acids long. The CDR3 nucleotides read TGTGCCAGCAAGGGGCTGAGTAATGAAAAACTGTTTTTT. It encodes CASKGLSNEKLFF.

The chain combines TRBV5-1 with TRBJ2-3; D may correspond to TRBD1 or TRBD2 (5 bases each). The V gene lost 0 bases and the J gene lost 2 bases, with 10 bases spanning the gap. CDR3 length: 15 amino acids. The germline V gene encodes CDR1 SGHRS and CDR2 YFSETQ. The chain's CDR3 is CASSLDDGTTDTQYF. Here the CDR3 DNA reads TGCGCCAGCAGCTTGGATGACGGGACCACAGATACGCAGTATTTT.

The chain employs TRBV7-2 and TRBJ2-1; TRBD1 agrees at 10 bases. CDR1 and CDR2 from the germline V gene are SGHTA and FQGNSA. Trimming removed 3 bases from V and 5 bases from J; junction bases left unmatched: 4. There are 15 residues in the CDR3. The CDR3 loop is CASSFRTGGNNEQFF. DNA of the CDR3: TGTGCCAGCAGCTTCCGGACAGGGGGGAACAATGAGCAGTTCTTC.

The chain couples TRBV6-5 to TRBJ2-7, with TRBD1 matching over 10 bases. Germline CDR1 and CDR2: MNHEY and SVGAGI. V gave up 1 base and J gave up 3 bases; unmatched junction bases: 6. This CDR3 comprises 16 residues. CDR3 sequence: CASSYWTGGIGYEQYF. The CDR3 DNA is TGTGCCAGCAGTTACTGGACAGGGGGGATCGGCTACGAGCAGTACTTC.

CDR3 loop: CASSIQGSTDTQYF. For the CDR3, the DNA is TGTGCCAGTAGTATTCAAGGTAGCACAGATACGCAGTATTTT. The chain uses TRBV19 and TRBJ2-3; D not resolved. This CDR3 region has 14 residues. V was trimmed by 3 bases and J by 0 bases, leaving 7 bases between them. Per germline, CDR1 LNHDA and CDR2 SQIVND (reference sequence).

This clone appeared once. The DNA for the CDR3 is TGTGCCACCAGCAGAGCGCAGGCCCCGGGTTTTGGTTTCTTT. Protein: CATSRAQAPGFGFF. The chain combines TRBV15 with TRBJ1-1; D not resolved. CDR1 and CDR2 (germline): LNHNV, YYDKDF (reference sequence). Trimming cost V 1 base and J 13 bases, with 19 bases left between them. This CDR3 comprises 14 residues.

The V gene is TRBV27, the J gene TRBJ1-1; tentative D call: TRBD1 (5 bases). The germline CDR1 and CDR2 sequences are MNHEY and SMNVEV (reference sequence). The ends were cut back, 3 bases at V and 3 bases at J, with 14 bases in the middle. The CDR3 has 15 amino acids. The CDR3 coding sequence is TGTGCCAGCAGTTTTGGGGCGTTGGCGGACACTGAAGCTTTCTTT. Its protein is CASSFGALADTEAFF.

This chain connects TRBV6-5 to TRBJ2-3; unclear D gene. V lost 6 bases and J lost 8, with 15 bases in between. Germline CDR1 and CDR2: MNHEY and SVGAGI. The CDR3 runs to 13 residues. The CDR3, as DNA: TGTGCCAGCAGGCAGACCTCCGTGGGTACGCAGTATTTT. Protein product: CASRQTSVGTQYF.

The chain couples TRBV7-8 to TRBJ2-5; no reliable D call. The J call is uncertain, as TRBJ2-7 better fits the DNA end. The germline gives CDR1 SGHVS, CDR2 FQNEAQ. The CDR3 is 14 amino acids. The CDR3, as DNA: TGTGCCAGCAGCCCAGTGGGGTGGTTGGGCGAGCAGTACTTC. Protein product: CASSPVGWLGEQYF.

This clone was counted once. The rearrangement joins TRBV10-1 to TRBJ2-2; D possibly uses TRBD1 or TRBD2 (5 bases each). V was cut by 6 bases and J by 2 bases, with 10 bases left in between. This CDR3 comprises 14 residues. From germline, CDR1 is WNHNN and CDR2 SYGVQD (reference sequence). In DNA form, the CDR3 reads TGCGCCAGCAGACGGGACCGCAACACCGGGGAGCTGTTTTTT. It encodes CASRRDRNTGELFF.

This chain connects TRBV28 to TRBJ2-5, with D possibly matching TRBD1 (5 bases). The CDR3 length is 12 residues. With 6 bases removed from V and 4 bases from J, the gap between germline ends came to 9 bases. Germline V CDR1 and CDR2: MDHEN, SYDVKM. CDR3 region: CASRERGETQYF. The CDR3 bases are TGTGCCAGCAGAGAAAGGGGAGAGACCCAGTACTTC.

In this sample, this clone turned up once. The rearrangement uses TRBV2 and TRBJ2-1; D is undetermined. The CDR3 consists of 10 residues. Between the trimmed V and J ends, which lost 8 bases and 10 bases, there was a span of 9 bases. The germline V gene has CDR1 SNHLY and CDR2 FYNNEI. Here the CDR3 DNA reads TGTGCCAGCTCGGACCGGGAGCAGTTCTTC. Protein: CASSDREQFF.